The 28 T cell receptor beta chains below all came from one sample that was sequenced in a study of neoadjuvant nivolumab and ipilimumab in lung cancer. This table comes from immunoSEQ multiplex PCR, and its TCRdb copy is limited to in-frame clones, with some not included. The data show about 18,000 clones, with roughly 77% seen just once and roughly 7% held by the top ten. This sample comprised tumor tissue, obtained after neoadjuvant nivolumab, alone or with ipilimumab, at or shortly before surgery. These receptors came from an adult with non-small cell lung cancer.

V usage is TRBV10-3 and J usage is TRBJ2-5; D is tentatively TRBD1 or TRBD2 (5 bases each). The V and J ends lost 0 bases and 4 bases respectively, with 9 bases between them. CDR1 is ENHRY and CDR2 is SYGVKD in the germline V gene. The CDR3 loop spans 14 amino acids. Written as DNA, the CDR3 is TGTGCCATCAGTGAGTCGGGACGGGGAGAGACCCAGTACTTC. Encoded protein: CAISESGRGETQYF.

This clone has a single count. The chain joins TRBV5-6 to TRBJ1-2, with 10 bases fitting TRBD1. Germline V gives CDR1 SGHDT, CDR2 YYEEEE. The CDR3 runs 16 residues. Trimming removed 5 bases from V and 7 bases from J; junction bases left unmatched: 14. CDR3 residues: CASSPLAGTGASGYTF. In DNA, the CDR3 is TGTGCCAGCAGTCCCTTGGCCGGGACAGGGGCTTCTGGCTACACCTTC.

The J gene is TRBJ2-1, the V gene TRBV9; 10 nucleotides agree with TRBD2. The CDR3 has 16 residues. V dropped 0 bases and J dropped 7; count of bases not matched to a gene: 7. CDR1 is SGDLS and CDR2 is YYNGEE in the germline V gene. CDR3 sequence reads: CASSVALAGETNEQFF. The CDR3 DNA follows: TGTGCCAGCAGCGTAGCCCTAGCGGGAGAAACAAATGAGCAGTTCTTC. Filled out from reference TRBV9 and TRBJ2-1, the complete variable domain reads DSGVTQTPKHLITATGQRVTLRCSPRSGDLSVYWYQQSLDQGLQFLIQYYNGEERAKGNILERFSAQQFPDLHSELNLSSLELGDSALYFCASSVALAGETNEQFFGPGTRLTVL.

The V call is TRBV18, the J call TRBJ2-3, with 12 positions matching TRBD1. This CDR3 has 20 amino acids. CDR1 is KGHSH, CDR2 LQKENI, per germline. The ends lost 2 bases at V and 2 bases at J; junction bases unmatched: 14. The CDR3 sequence is CASSPGPPRDRGPHTDTQYF. CDR3 DNA sequence: TGTGCCAGCTCACCAGGCCCTCCCCGGGACAGGGGGCCACACACAGATACGCAGTATTTT.

This chain connects TRBV6-1 to TRBJ2-7; 9 positions match TRBD2. This CDR3 comprises 14 residues. Germline V CDR1 and CDR2: MNHNS, SASEGT. V trimming: 6 bases; J trimming: 7 bases; junction bases outside the gene matches: 10. This CDR3 reads CASSATSGPREQYF. DNA of the CDR3: TGTGCCAGCAGCGCGACTAGCGGCCCTAGGGAGCAGTACTTC.

The chain combines TRBV6-1 with TRBJ1-3, with a tentative D call TRBD1 (5 bases). The CDR3 extends over 14 amino acids. Germline V gives CDR1 MNHNS, CDR2 SASEGT. The ends were cut back, 8 bases at V and 11 bases at J, with 22 bases in the middle. CDR3 loop: CASYVGGWVPSIYF. CDR3 DNA: TGTGCCAGCTACGTCGGGGGGTGGGTGCCGTCCATATATTTT.

A few counts support this clone. The chain links TRBV7-2 to TRBJ2-7; D is ambiguous. The V gene lost 1 base and the J gene lost 5 bases, with 6 bases spanning the gap. Germline lookup yields CDR1 SGHTA and CDR2 FQGNSA. The CDR3 is 12 residues long. The CDR3 region has the DNA TGTGCCAGCAGCTTAGAGGGCCACGAGCAGTACTTC. Protein: CASSLEGHEQYF. The full variable domain, rest sourced from reference TRBV7-2 and TRBJ2-7, is GAGVSQSPSNKVTEKGKDVELRCDPISGHTALYWYRQSLGQGLEFLIYFQGNSAPDKSGLPSDRFSAERTGGSVSTLTIQRTQQEDSAVYLCASSLEGHEQYFGPGTRLTVT.

J is TRBJ1-2 and V is TRBV28; D is ambiguous. This CDR3 has 15 residues. Trimming stripped 1 base from V and 4 bases from J, with 13 bases between. The germline V gene has CDR1 MDHEN and CDR2 SYDVKM. CDR3 amino acids: CASSLFFGYGYGYTF. In DNA, the CDR3 is TGTGCCAGCAGTTTATTTTTTGGGTATGGCTATGGCTACACCTTC.

This clone was seen a handful of times. The CDR3 loop reads CASYAVDDKGNQPQHF. The CDR3 DNA is TGTGCCAGCTATGCGGTAGACGATAAGGGCAATCAGCCCCAGCATTTT. This sequence joins TRBV7-4 and TRBJ1-5; the D is unclear. The CDR3 extends over 16 amino acids. Trimming removed 8 bases at V and 2 bases at J, with 19 bases between. Germline V gene lookup returns CDR1 SGHVT and CDR2 SQSDAQ.

This chain connects TRBV14 to TRBJ1-1; D ambiguous. The CDR3 has 14 amino acids. CDR1 is SGHDN, CDR2 FVKESK, per germline. Trimming stripped 1 base from V and 3 bases from J, with 9 bases between. CDR3 DNA: TGTGCCAGCAGCCAAGGATACAGCCACACTGAAGCTTTCTTT. It encodes CASSQGYSHTEAFF.

The V gene is TRBV6-1, the J gene TRBJ1-3; D is unresolved. CDR1 and CDR2 (germline): MNHNS, SASEGT. The CDR3 covers 16 residues. The V end lost 2 bases, the J end lost 0 bases, and 11 bases lay between the germline ends. For the CDR3, the DNA is TGTGCCAGCAGTGAAATCCCAGGCAACTCTGGAAACACCATATATTTT. Residues: CASSEIPGNSGNTIYF.

The CDR3: CASSITGGEQFF. In DNA form, the CDR3 reads TGTGCCAGCAGCATCACAGGGGGTGAGCAGTTCTTC. The chain joins TRBV6-5 to TRBJ2-1, with 8 bases identical to TRBD1. The V gene's germline CDR1 is MNHEY and CDR2 SVGAGI. The V and J ends lost 6 bases and 9 bases, in that order; junction bases with no gene match: 4. This CDR3 contains 12 residues.

The V call is TRBV6-1, the J call TRBJ2-1; TRBD2 matches at 14 bases. Germline V gene data show CDR1 as MNHNS and CDR2 as SASEGT. The CDR3 has 16 amino acids. V lost 4 bases to trimming and J lost 10 bases; unmatched junction nucleotides: 9. CDR3 region: CASSAIRLAGGREQFF. In DNA, the CDR3 is TGTGCCAGCAGTGCAATACGACTAGCGGGAGGGCGCGAGCAGTTCTTC.

CDR3: CAWSVQTGWPQHF. CDR3 in DNA: TGTGCCTGGAGTGTACAAACGGGATGGCCCCAGCATTTT. This sequence joins TRBV30 and TRBJ1-5, with D uncertain. CDR3 length: 13 residues. V gave up 0 bases and J gave up 9 bases, with 12 bases separating them. Looked up from germline, CDR1 is GTSNPN and CDR2 is SVGIG (reference sequence).

This chain links TRBV6-1 with TRBJ1-5, with D tentatively TRBD1 (5 bases). CDR3 length: 16 amino acids. Germline CDR1 and CDR2: MNHNS and SASEGT. The V and J ends lost 0 bases and 5 bases respectively, with 14 bases between them. DNA for the CDR3: TGTGCCAGCAGTGAAGCATTCGGGGGAGCGTATCAGCCCCAGCATTTT. Encoded protein: CASSEAFGGAYQPQHF.

The chain is built from TRBV29-1 and TRBJ2-6; the D gene is possibly TRBD1 (7 bases). Deletions cut 3 bases from V and 1 base from J, with 16 bases between. CDR1 is SQVTM, CDR2 ANQGSEA, per germline. The CDR3 covers 17 residues. CDR3 bases: TGCAGCGTTGAGGTCGCCAGGGGGGCTTCTGGGGCCAACGTCCTGACTTTC. Amino acids: CSVEVARGASGANVLTF.

The chain carries TRBV7-9 and TRBJ2-7; 7 bases are shared with TRBD2. The CDR3 is made up of 12 amino acids. Per the germline V gene, CDR1 is SEHNR and CDR2 is FQNEAQ (reference sequence). V trimming: 4 bases; J trimming: 6 bases; junction bases outside the gene matches: 3. The CDR3 loop reads CASSYWGGEQYF. CDR3 in DNA: TGTGCCAGCAGCTATTGGGGGGGCGAGCAGTACTTC.

The chain carries TRBV7-9 and TRBJ1-1; 9 bases match TRBD1. The J segment lost 4 bases and the V segment lost 4 bases, leaving 10 bases of the junction unmatched. The CDR3 is 16 residues long. The germline CDR1 and CDR2 sequences are SEHNR and FQNEAQ (reference sequence). CDR3 amino acids: CASSSTGGVFSTEAFF. Here the CDR3 DNA reads TGTGCCAGCAGCTCGACAGGGGGGGTATTCAGCACTGAAGCTTTCTTT.

This clone was seen a single time. The DNA of the CDR3 is TGTGCCAGCAGCAGACAGGGGGCAAGGCAAGAGACCCAGTACTTC. It codes for CASSRQGARQETQYF. The chain carries TRBV7-8 and TRBJ2-5, with TRBD1 matching over 10 bases. Per the germline V gene, CDR1 is SGHVS and CDR2 is FQNEAQ. V dropped 5 bases and J dropped 2; count of bases not matched to a gene: 5. The CDR3 is 15 amino acids.

This chain joins TRBV7-9 and TRBJ2-1; a possible D gene is TRBD2 (6 bases). CDR1 and CDR2 from the germline V gene are SEHNR and FQNEAQ (reference sequence). The CDR3 is 15 residues long. The V end lost 2 bases, the J end lost 7 bases, and 15 bases lay between the germline ends. As DNA, the CDR3 is TGTGCCAGCAGCTTAATCCCGGGAGCCACGAATGAGCAGTTCTTC. It codes for CASSLIPGATNEQFF.

This clone showed up just once. One end of the junction is discordant with germline, which a read error may explain. Other DNA variants within this sample encode the same CDR3. This chain links TRBV6-1 with TRBJ2-6, with D tentatively TRBD1 (5 bases). CDR1 MNHNS and CDR2 SASEGT come from the germline V gene. This CDR3 is 15 amino acids long. CDR3 nucleotide sequence: TGTGCCAGCAGTGAATTAGCCTCTGGGGCTAACGTCCTGACTTTC. Translating gives CASSELASGANVLTF.

This chain connects TRBV2 to TRBJ1-1; D remains ambiguous. Germline CDR1 and CDR2: SNHLY and FYNNEI. The CDR3 extends over 13 amino acids. V was pared by 6 bases and J by 0 bases, with 8 bases between. CDR3 sequence: CASSPEMNTEAFF. CDR3 nucleotides: TGTGCCAGCAGCCCTGAGATGAACACTGAAGCTTTCTTT.

This clone was seen only a few times. The chain uses TRBV30 and TRBJ1-2; D not resolved. The V and J ends lost 0 bases and 8 bases respectively, with 10 bases between them. Looked up from germline, CDR1 is GTSNPN and CDR2 is SVGIG (reference sequence). This CDR3 spans 12 amino acids. The CDR3 sequence: CAWSVVPSGYTF. In nucleotides, the CDR3 is TGTGCCTGGAGTGTAGTCCCAAGCGGCTACACCTTC.

The chain uses TRBV7-8 and TRBJ2-7; D not certain. Germline CDR1 reads SGHVS; CDR2 reads FQNEAQ. V was trimmed by 1 base and J by 6 bases, leaving 7 bases between them. This CDR3 has 12 residues. The CDR3 protein is CASSLGRSEQYF. In nucleotides, the CDR3 is TGTGCCAGCAGCTTAGGACGCTCCGAGCAGTACTTC.

The chain links TRBV6-5 to TRBJ2-1, with a possible D match to TRBD2 (5 bases). The CDR3 spans 14 residues. Germline CDR1 is MNHEY and CDR2 is SVGAGI. With 2 bases removed from V and 4 bases from J, the gap between germline ends came to 9 bases. CDR3 nucleotide sequence: TGTGCCAGCAGTTACGGCGGACTTTACAATGAGCAGTTCTTC. It codes for CASSYGGLYNEQFF.

The chain combines TRBV23-1 with TRBJ2-3, with D uncertain. Being an ORF, TRBV23-1 has a function that is uncertain. The CDR3 consists of 12 residues. Trimming shortened V by 6 bases and J by 9 bases, and 13 bases separated the two germline ends. The CDR3 DNA reads TGCGCCAGCAGCCGCCTGAGGAAAACGCAGTATTTT. Translating it yields CASSRLRKTQYF.

This clone is medium-sized by share. The rearrangement joins TRBV7-8 to TRBJ1-2, with D possibly TRBD1 on 6 matching bases. Germline CDR1 reads SGHVS; CDR2 reads FQNEAQ. Trimming stripped 2 bases from V and 6 bases from J, with 10 bases between. The CDR3 is made up of 13 amino acids. CDR3 region: CASSLNRDNGYTF. The CDR3 DNA sequence: TGTGCCAGCAGCTTAAACAGGGATAATGGCTACACCTTC.

This chain links TRBV19 with TRBJ2-1; 7 bases fit TRBD1. Germline lookup yields CDR1 LNHDA and CDR2 SQIVND (reference sequence). This CDR3 has 15 amino acids. The ends lost 2 bases at V and 7 bases at J; junction bases unmatched: 8. As DNA, the CDR3 is TGTGCCAGTAGTATAATTGTACAGGGGAAGAATGAGCAGTTCTTC. Translation: CASSIIVQGKNEQFF.